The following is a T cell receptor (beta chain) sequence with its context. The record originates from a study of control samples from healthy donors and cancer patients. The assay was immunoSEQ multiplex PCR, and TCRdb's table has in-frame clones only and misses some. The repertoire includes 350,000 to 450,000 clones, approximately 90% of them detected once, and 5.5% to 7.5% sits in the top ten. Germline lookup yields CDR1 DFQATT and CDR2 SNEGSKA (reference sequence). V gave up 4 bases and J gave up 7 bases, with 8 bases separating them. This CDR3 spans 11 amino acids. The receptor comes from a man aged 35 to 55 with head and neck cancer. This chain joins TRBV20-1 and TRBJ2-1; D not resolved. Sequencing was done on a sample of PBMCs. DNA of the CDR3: TGCAGTGCTATCCGAAAAAATGAGCAGTTCTTC. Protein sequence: CSAIRKNEQFF.